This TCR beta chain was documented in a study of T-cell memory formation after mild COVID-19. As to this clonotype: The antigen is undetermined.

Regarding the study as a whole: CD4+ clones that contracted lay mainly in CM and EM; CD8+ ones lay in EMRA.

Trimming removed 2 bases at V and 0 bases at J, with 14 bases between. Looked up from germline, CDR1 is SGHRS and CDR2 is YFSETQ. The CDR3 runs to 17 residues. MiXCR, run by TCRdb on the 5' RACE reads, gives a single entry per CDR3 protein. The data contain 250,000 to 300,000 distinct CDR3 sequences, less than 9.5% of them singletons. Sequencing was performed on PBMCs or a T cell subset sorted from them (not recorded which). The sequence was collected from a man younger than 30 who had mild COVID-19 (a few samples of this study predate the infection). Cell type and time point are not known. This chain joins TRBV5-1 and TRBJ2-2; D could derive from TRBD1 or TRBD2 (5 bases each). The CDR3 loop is CASSFPGAAANTGELFF. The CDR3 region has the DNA TGCGCCAGCAGCTTTCCCGGGGCAGCCGCGAACACCGGGGAGCTGTTTTTT.